This TCR beta chain emerged from a study of T cells in localized non-small cell lung cancer (dated by TCRdb to the early 2020s). With respect to the entire study: The study analyzed T cell repertoires of about 230 early-stage NSCLC patients, comparing tumors and uninvolved tumor-adjacent lungs. The cohort consisted of around 250 treatment-naive NSCLC patients whose localized lung tumors had been resected. The mean age of the NSCLC patients was roughly 63 years, with 130 or so men and 110 or so women. General study outcomes and caveats: The highest T cell clonality was observed in uninvolved tumor-adjacent lung, where clonality exceeded that of tumor, suggesting that antigenic responses were more focused in uninvolved tumor-adjacent lung. Higher T cell density in blood was associated with longer overall survival, whereas higher clonality in adjacent lung was associated with shorter survival. Because of the exploratory design, TCR variables were selected using unadjusted p-values without false-discovery rate correction. Because multi-region tumor sequencing was not done, intratumor heterogeneity could not be ruled out. A median of around 57 of the top 100 tumor clones were detected in paired uninvolved adjacent lung, and some 30 of these tumor clones were also found among the top 100 clones of the paired uninvolved adjacent lung.

Comment on this clone: The antigen this receptor binds is unknown. Nothing much larger sits one base from this clone, and base qualities are not available.

TCR beta CDR3 regions were sequenced from DNA using the immunoSEQ Assay. The authors processed their data as follows. To compute T cell density, TCR beta template counts were normalized to usable DNA, which was estimated by amplifying housekeeping genes. Richness was estimated using the preseqR package, with extrapolation to 400,000 templates for PBMC samples and to 120,000 templates for tissue samples. Clonality was calculated as one minus Pielou's evenness. Differential abundance testing on productive amino-acid clonotypes, with a minimum total count of 5 and an alpha of 0.1, was used to identify tissue-enriched TCRs. Repertoire overlap between compartments was quantified with the Jaccard Index and Morisita Overlap Index. GLIPH clustered TCR beta CDR3s with public tetramer-defined viral CDR3s; viral motifs required at least three viral sequences plus V-gene enrichment. TCRdb limited this immuneACCESS table to in-frame rearrangements with V and J called. A share of clones is missing; checked studies link under half to unresolved V genes, and the rest is unexplained. The D gene and trimming were derived from the DNA, and the V and J assignments and clone size from that table. The sample table holds approximately 16,000 clones, of which 85% were seen once. The ten biggest clones cover under 30% of the sample.

At diagnosis, peripheral blood, uninvolved tumor-adjacent lung and tumor were collected and stored as a combination of fresh-frozen and FFPE material. For TCR repertoire profiling, the blood samples were analyzed as peripheral blood mononuclear cells. CDR1 is given as SNHLY and CDR2 as FYNNEI, both from the germline V gene. Germline trimming: 4 bases from V, 5 bases from J; junction bases outside gene matches: 3. The CDR3 runs 14 amino acids, cysteine and phenylalanine included. Only the CDR3 DNA stays, 42 bases, in frame from base 1. This receptor was obtained from an older female donor with stage I squamous cell lung carcinoma. The chain is encoded by TRBV2 joined to TRBJ2-5; 11 nucleotides in the junction match TRBD2. This specimen consisted of peripheral blood, obtained before any cancer treatment. The sequenced DNA: TGTGCCAGCAGTGCCGGGACTAGCGGCGAGACCCAGTACTTC. It translates to CASSAGTSGETQYF.